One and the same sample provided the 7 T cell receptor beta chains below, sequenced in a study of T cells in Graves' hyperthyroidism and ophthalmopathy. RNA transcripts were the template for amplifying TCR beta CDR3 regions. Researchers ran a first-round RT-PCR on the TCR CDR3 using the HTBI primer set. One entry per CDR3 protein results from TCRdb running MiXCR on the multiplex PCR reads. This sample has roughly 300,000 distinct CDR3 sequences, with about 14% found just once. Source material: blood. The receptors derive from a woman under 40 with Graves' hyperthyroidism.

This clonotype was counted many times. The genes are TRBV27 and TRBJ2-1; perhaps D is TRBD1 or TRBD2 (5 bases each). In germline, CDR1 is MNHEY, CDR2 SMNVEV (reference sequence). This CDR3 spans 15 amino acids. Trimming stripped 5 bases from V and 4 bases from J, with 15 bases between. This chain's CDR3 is CASSRPGTYYNEQFF. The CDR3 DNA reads TGTGCCAGCAGTCGACCGGGGACCTATTACAATGAGCAGTTCTTC.

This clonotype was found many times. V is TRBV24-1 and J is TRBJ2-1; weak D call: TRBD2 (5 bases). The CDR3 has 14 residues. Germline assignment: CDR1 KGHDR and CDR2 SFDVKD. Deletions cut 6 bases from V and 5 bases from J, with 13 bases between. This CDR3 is CATSLSPADNEQFF. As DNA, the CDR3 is TGTGCCACCAGTCTCTCCCCAGCGGACAATGAGCAGTTCTTC.

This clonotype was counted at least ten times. The CDR3 DNA is TGTGCCAGCAGTAGCGGGAGTCATGAGCAGTTCTTC. Encoded protein: CASSSGSHEQFF. The genes are TRBV6-1 and TRBJ2-1; 8 bases agree with TRBD2. Per the germline V gene, CDR1 is MNHNS and CDR2 is SASEGT. V dropped 5 bases and J dropped 8; count of bases not matched to a gene: 2. The CDR3 length is 12 residues.

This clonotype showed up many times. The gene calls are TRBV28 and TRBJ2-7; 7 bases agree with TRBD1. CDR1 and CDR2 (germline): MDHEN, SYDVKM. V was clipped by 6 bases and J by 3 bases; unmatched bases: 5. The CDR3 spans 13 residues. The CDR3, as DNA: TGTGCCAGCAGACCGGGACAGTACTACGAGCAGTACTTC. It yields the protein CASRPGQYYEQYF.

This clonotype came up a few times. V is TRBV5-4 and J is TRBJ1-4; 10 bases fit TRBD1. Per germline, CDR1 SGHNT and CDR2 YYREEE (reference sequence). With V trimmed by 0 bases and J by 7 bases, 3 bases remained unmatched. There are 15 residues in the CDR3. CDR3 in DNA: TGTGCCAGCAGCTTGGCTAGGGACAGGGGTGAAAAACTGTTTTTT. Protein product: CASSLARDRGEKLFF. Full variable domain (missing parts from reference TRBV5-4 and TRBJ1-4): ETGVTQSPTHLIKTRGQQVTLRCSSQSGHNTVSWYQQALGQGPQFIFQYYREEENGRGNFPPRFSGLQFPNYSSELNVNALELDDSALYLCASSLARDRGEKLFFGSGTQLSVL.

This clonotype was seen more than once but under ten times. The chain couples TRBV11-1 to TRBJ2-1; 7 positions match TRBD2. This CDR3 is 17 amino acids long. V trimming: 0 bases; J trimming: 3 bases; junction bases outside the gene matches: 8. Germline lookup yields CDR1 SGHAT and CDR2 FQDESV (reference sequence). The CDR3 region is CASSLALGGGVYNEQFF. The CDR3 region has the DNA TGTGCCAGCAGCTTAGCGCTTGGGGGAGGGGTCTACAATGAGCAGTTCTTC.

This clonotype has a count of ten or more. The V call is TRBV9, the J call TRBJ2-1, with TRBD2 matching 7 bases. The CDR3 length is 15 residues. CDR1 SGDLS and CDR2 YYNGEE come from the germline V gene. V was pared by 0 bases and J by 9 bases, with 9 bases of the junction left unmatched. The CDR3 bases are TGTGCCAGCAGCGTAGAGGTCGGGAGGTTGGGTGAGCAGTTCTTC. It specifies CASSVEVGRLGEQFF.